This T cell receptor beta chain was captured by sequencing in a study of radiation and T cells in renal cell carcinoma. Repertoires were generated with immunoSEQ multiplex PCR, while TCRdb's copy carries only in-frame clones and drops some. This table holds 100,000 to 150,000 clones, around 80% found once. Germline V gene data show CDR1 as SGDLS and CDR2 as YYNGEE. V lost 4 bases and J lost 4; bases outside the gene matches: 6. The CDR3 covers 14 residues. Study results and limitations: No pretreatment tumor biopsies were available for baseline clonotypes. From baseline, blood top tumor clonotypes peaked at 2 weeks post-radiation.

In the case of this clone: Its antigen is as yet unknown.

Time point: blood 2 weeks post-SBRT. The treatment is: 15 Gy SBRT to primary tumor, nephrectomy 4 weeks later. Specimen: blood, collected from a patient whose treatment included radiotherapy and nephrectomy. This TCR was recovered from a man in his fifties with renal cell carcinoma. The rearrangement joins TRBV9 to TRBJ1-2, with 8 bases fitting TRBD1. For the CDR3, the DNA is TGTGCCAGCAGCATGACAGGGGCTGGCTATGGCTACACCTTC. Translating gives CASSMTGAGYGYTF.